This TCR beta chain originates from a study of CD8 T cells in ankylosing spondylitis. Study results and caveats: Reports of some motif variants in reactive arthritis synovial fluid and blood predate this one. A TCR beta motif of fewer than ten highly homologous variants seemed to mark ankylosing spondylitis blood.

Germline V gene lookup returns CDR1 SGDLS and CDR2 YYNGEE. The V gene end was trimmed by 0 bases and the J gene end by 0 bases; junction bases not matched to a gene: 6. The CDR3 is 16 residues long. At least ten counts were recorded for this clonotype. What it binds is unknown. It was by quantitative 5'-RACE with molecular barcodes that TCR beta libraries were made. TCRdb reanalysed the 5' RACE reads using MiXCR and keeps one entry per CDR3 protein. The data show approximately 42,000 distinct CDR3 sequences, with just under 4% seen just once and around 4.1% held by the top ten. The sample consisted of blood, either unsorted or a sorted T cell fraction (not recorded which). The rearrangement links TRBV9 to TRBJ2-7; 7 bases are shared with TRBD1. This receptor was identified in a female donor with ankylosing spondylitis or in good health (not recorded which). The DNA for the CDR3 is TGTGCCAGCAGCGTAGGGGACAGTGTAGGCTCCTACGAGCAGTACTTC. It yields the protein CASSVGDSVGSYEQYF. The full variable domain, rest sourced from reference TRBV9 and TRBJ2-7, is DSGVTQTPKHLITATGQRVTLRCSPRSGDLSVYWYQQSLDQGLQFLIQYYNGEERAKGNILERFSAQQFPDLHSELNLSSLELGDSALYFCASSVGDSVGSYEQYFGPGTRLTVT.